Listed below are T cell receptor beta chains from one sample, sequenced in a study of human T cells and chemical hapten exposure. TCRdb analysed the RACE reads with MiXCR anew, one entry per CDR3 protein. The repertoire consists of 180,000 or so distinct CDR3 sequences, with approximately 20% occurring once and the leading ten covering roughly 6.7%. Here the sequenced sample was whole blood, taken in connection with sensitization to the hapten diphenylcyclopropenone (DPC). The receptors shown here come from a woman aged 45 to 65 with alopecia areata. Some clones in this sample may be carry-over from other donors' samples. Both conserved end residues are part of each CDR3. D genes are given only for firm matches. Size tells how often a clone was seen (once, few, many) or the class of an expanded clone, and some rows leave it out.

D	length	V	J	size	CDR3
TRBD2	17	TRBV20-1	TRBJ2-3	few	CSAPVGSGSASTDTQYF
.	14	TRBV5-1	TRBJ2-7	.	CASSLVGEVVEQYF
.	13	TRBV29-1	TRBJ2-7	.	CSVEGGGGYEQYF
.	14	TRBV29-1	TRBJ1-2	many	CSVPPQGTGYGYTF
.	15	TRBV2	TRBJ1-2	.	CASSVVGGDGYGYTF
TRBD1	14	TRBV2	TRBJ2-7	.	CASSSGQGVYEQYF
.	12	TRBV20-1	TRBJ2-4	.	CSAYDQSYIQYF
.	15	TRBV7-8	TRBJ1-1	many	CASSPRDLLLAEAFF
.	13	TRBV7-3	TRBJ1-1	.	CASSRDRRAEAFF
TRBD2	15	TRBV10-2	TRBJ2-1	few	CASSSSGLAERGQFF